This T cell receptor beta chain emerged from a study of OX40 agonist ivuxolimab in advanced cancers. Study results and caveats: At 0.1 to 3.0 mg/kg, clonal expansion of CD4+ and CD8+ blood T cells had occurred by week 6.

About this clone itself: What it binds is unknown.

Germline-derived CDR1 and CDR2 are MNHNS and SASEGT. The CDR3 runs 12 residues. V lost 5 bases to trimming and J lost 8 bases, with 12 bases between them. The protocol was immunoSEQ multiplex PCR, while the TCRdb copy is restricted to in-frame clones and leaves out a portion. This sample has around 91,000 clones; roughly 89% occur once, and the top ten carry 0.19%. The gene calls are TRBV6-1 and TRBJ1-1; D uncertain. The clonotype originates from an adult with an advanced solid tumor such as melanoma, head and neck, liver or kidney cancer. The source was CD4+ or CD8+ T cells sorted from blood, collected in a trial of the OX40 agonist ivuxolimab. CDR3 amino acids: CASSTDAREAFF. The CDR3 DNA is TGTGCCAGCAGTACAGATGCCCGGGAAGCTTTCTTT.